The following is a T cell receptor beta chain sequence with its context. As yet, its antigen is unknown. The memory T cells were sequenced right after ex vivo isolation, without culture. Repertoires were generated with immunoSEQ multiplex PCR, while TCRdb's copy carries only in-frame clones and drops some. The table lists about 75,000 clones, 83% of them singletons. Trimming removed 4 bases at V and 1 base at J, with 15 bases between. CDR3 length: 16 residues. The germline V gene has CDR1 SGHTS and CDR2 YDEGEE. The data were obtained in a study of CD4 T cell repertoires in COVID-19. Findings and caveats of the study: SARS-CoV and/or HKU1 spike cultures shared between 7 and 25% of SARS-CoV-2 clonotypes.

This sample comprised CD4+ T cells from peripheral blood, obtained after recovery from COVID-19. This sequence joins TRBV5-8 and TRBJ1-5; possible D gene TRBD1, 5 bases. The TCR comes from a human donor who had COVID-19. The DNA of the CDR3 is TGTGCCAGCAGCGGAGGCCGGGGGGTAAGCAATCAGCCCCAGCATTTT. The encoded protein is CASSGGRGVSNQPQHF.